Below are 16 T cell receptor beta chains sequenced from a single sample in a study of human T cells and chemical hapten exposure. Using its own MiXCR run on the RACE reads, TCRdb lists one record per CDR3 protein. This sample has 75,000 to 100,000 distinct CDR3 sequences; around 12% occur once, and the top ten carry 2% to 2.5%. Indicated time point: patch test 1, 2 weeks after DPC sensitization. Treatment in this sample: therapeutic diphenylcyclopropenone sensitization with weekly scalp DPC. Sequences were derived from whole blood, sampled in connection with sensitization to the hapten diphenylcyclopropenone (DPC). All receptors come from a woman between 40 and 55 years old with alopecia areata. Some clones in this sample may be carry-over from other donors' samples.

CDR3 DNA: TGTGCCAGCACCAATCCCCCGGAAGATACGCAGTATTTT. Translation: CASTNPPEDTQYF. The rearrangement joins TRBV12-3 or TRBV12-4 to TRBJ2-3; D unclear. The CDR3 runs 13 residues. V shed 7 bases and J shed 5 bases, with 13 bases lying between them.

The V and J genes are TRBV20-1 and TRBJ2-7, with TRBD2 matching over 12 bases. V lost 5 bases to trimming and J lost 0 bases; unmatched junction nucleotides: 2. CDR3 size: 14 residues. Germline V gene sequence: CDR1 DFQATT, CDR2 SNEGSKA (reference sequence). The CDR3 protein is CSAPTSGGSYEQYF. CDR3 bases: TGCAGTGCTCCGACTAGCGGGGGCTCCTACGAGCAGTACTTC.

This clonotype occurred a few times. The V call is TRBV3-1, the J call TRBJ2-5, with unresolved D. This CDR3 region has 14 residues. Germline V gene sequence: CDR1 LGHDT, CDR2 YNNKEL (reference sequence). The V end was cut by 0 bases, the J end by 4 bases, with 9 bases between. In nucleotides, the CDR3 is TGTGCCAGCAGCCAAGATGGGCGCCGAGAGACCCAGTACTTC. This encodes CASSQDGRRETQYF.

The chain's CDR3 is CASSFGGLQPQHF. The CDR3 coding sequence is TGTGCCAGCAGTTTCGGGGGTCTTCAGCCCCAGCATTTT. This rearrangement joins TRBV28 to TRBJ1-5; tentative D call: TRBD1 (5 bases). The V end was cut by 3 bases, the J end by 6 bases, with 9 bases between. This CDR3 region has 13 residues. The germline gives CDR1 MDHEN, CDR2 SYDVKM. Supplemented by reference TRBV28 and TRBJ1-5, the full variable domain reads DVKVTQSSRYLVKRTGEKVFLECVQDMDHENMFWYRQDPGLGLRLIYFSYDVKMKEKGDIPEGYSVSREKKERFSLILESASTNQTSMYLCASSFGGLQPQHFGDGTRLSIL.

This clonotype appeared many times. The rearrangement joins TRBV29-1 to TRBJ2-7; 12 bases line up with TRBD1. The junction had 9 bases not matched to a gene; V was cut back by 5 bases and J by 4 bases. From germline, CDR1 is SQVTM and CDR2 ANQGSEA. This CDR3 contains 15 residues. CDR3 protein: CSVLTGTGGSYEQYF. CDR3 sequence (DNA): TGCAGCGTTTTAACCGGGACAGGGGGCTCTTACGAGCAGTACTTC.

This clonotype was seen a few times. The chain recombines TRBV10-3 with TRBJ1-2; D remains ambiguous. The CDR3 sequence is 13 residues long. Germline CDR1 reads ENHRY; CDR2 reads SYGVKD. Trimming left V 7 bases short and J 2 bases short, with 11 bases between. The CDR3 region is CAINKEGNYGYTF. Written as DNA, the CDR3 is TGTGCCATCAATAAGGAGGGCAACTATGGCTACACCTTC.

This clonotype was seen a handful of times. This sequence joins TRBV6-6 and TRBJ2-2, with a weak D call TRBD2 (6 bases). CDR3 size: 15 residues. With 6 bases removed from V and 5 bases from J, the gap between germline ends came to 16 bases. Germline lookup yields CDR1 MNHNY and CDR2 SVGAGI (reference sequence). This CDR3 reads CASRDRGIETGELFF. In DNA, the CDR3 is TGTGCCAGCAGGGACCGCGGGATCGAGACCGGGGAGCTGTTTTTT.

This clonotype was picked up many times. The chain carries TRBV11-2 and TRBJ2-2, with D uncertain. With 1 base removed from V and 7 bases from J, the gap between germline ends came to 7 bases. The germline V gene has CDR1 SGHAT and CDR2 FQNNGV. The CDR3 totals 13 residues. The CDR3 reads CASSLVDFGELFF. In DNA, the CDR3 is TGTGCCAGCAGCTTAGTGGATTTCGGGGAGCTGTTTTTT.

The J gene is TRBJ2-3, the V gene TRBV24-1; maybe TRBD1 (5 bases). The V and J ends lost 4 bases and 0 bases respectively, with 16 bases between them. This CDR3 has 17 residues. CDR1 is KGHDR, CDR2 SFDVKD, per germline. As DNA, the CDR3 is TGTGCCACCAGTGACCTAAAGGGGCAGACCAGCACAGATACGCAGTATTTT. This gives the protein CATSDLKGQTSTDTQYF.

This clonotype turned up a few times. DNA for the CDR3: TGTGCCAGCTCACCTAACCAGGGGTCTGAAGCTTTCTTT. Encoded protein: CASSPNQGSEAFF. The chain combines TRBV18 with TRBJ1-1; possible D gene TRBD1, 6 bases. CDR3 size: 13 residues. The ends were cut back, 3 bases at V and 6 bases at J, with 11 bases in the middle. Germline V lookup: CDR1 KGHSH, CDR2 LQKENI.

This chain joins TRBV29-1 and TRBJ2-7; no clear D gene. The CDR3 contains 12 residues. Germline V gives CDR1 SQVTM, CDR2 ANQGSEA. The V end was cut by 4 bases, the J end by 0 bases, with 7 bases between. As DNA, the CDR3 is TGCAGCGTTGGGAAAGACTCCTACGAGCAGTACTTC. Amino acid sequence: CSVGKDSYEQYF.

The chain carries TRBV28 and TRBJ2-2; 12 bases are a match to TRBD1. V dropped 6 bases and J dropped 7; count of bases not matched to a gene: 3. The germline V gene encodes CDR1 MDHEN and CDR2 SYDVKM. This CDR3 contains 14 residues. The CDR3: CASRGTGGRGELFF. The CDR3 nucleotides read TGTGCCAGCAGGGGGACAGGGGGCCGCGGGGAGCTGTTTTTT.

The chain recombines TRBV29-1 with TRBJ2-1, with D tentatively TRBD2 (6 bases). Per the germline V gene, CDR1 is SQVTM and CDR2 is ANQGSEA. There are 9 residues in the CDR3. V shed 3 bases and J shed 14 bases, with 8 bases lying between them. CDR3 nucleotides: TGCAGCGTTGACGGAGGGGAGTTCTTC. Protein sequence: CSVDGGEFF.

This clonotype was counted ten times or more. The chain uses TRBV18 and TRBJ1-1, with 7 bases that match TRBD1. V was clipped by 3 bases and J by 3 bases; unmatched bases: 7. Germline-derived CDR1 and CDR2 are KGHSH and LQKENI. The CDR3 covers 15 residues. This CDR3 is CASSPLSTGYTEAFF. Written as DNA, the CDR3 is TGTGCCAGCTCACCTCTTTCGACAGGGTACACTGAAGCTTTCTTT.

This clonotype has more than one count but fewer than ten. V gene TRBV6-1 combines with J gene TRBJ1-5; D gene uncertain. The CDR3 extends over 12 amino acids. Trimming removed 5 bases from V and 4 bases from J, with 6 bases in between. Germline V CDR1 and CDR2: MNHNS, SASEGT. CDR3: CASSSVNQPQHF. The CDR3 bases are TGTGCCAGCAGTTCTGTTAATCAGCCCCAGCATTTT.

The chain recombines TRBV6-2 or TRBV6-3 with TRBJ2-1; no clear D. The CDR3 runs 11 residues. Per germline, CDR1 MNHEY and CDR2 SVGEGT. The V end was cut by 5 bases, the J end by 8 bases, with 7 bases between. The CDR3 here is CASSPQDEQFF. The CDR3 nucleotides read TGTGCCAGCAGTCCACAAGATGAGCAGTTCTTC.